Each of the 17 T cell receptor beta chains below was sequenced from the same sample in a study of Ad26.COV2.S vaccination and SARS-CoV-2 variants. Sequencing used immunoSEQ multiplex PCR; TCRdb keeps in-frame clones, though not all of them. The data hold approximately 360,000 clones, with about 83% observed a single time. The treatment is: around 19 received Ad26.COV2.S at low or high dose, single or two shots; 5 received placebo; per-sample allocation not given. Sampling was done on day 63 after the first vaccine or placebo injection. The sample was peripheral blood, taken in a trial of Ad26.COV2.S vaccine versus placebo. The origin of the receptors is a person between 18 and 59 years old who received the Ad26.COV2.S COVID-19 vaccine or a placebo.

The chain links TRBV29-1 to TRBJ2-2; D is possibly TRBD2 (5 bases). This CDR3 is 12 amino acids long. Germline V CDR1 and CDR2: SQVTM, ANQGSEA. The V and J ends lost 4 bases and 4 bases respectively, with 7 bases between them. CDR3 in DNA: TGCAGCGTTGGGCGGGTCACCGGGGAGCTGTTTTTT. This gives the protein CSVGRVTGELFF.

J is TRBJ1-2 and V is TRBV6-2 or TRBV6-3, with TRBD1 as a possible D gene (6 bases). The ends were cut back, 6 bases at V and 8 bases at J, with 22 bases in the middle. The CDR3 contains 15 residues. The V gene's germline CDR1 is MNHEY and CDR2 SVGEGT. The CDR3 DNA reads as TGTGCCAGCAGCCAAAGGCTGCCAGGGGAACGGGGCTACACCTTC. It encodes CASSQRLPGERGYTF.

This clone has just one count. The gene calls are TRBV11-2 and TRBJ2-5; a weak D match, TRBD2 (5 bases). The CDR3 is 13 residues long. Per germline, CDR1 SGHAT and CDR2 FQNNGV. Trimming removed 6 bases from V and 2 bases from J, with 10 bases in between. CDR3 sequence: CASSSGWQETQYF. For the CDR3, the DNA is TGTGCCAGCAGTTCGGGGTGGCAAGAGACCCAGTACTTC.

In its sample, this clone was seen once. The chain couples TRBV7-2 to TRBJ2-2, with D perhaps matching TRBD2 (7 bases). Trimming took 0 bases from V and 5 from J, leaving 13 bases between them. CDR1 and CDR2 from the germline V gene are SGHTA and FQGNSA. The CDR3 has 16 amino acids. The CDR3 region is CASSLAGGPWTGELFF. The DNA of the CDR3 is TGTGCCAGCAGCTTAGCGGGGGGGCCTTGGACCGGGGAGCTGTTTTTT.

The V call is TRBV7-8, the J call TRBJ2-7; D perhaps matches TRBD2 (6 bases). The germline CDR1 and CDR2 sequences are SGHVS and FQNEAQ. This CDR3 has 14 residues. Trimming cost V 3 bases and J 2 bases, with 11 bases left between them. CDR3 coding DNA: TGTGCCAGCAGCTTGGGACTCCCTGCCTACGAGCAGTACTTC. This sequence encodes CASSLGLPAYEQYF.

This clone was found a few times. The gene calls are TRBV7-3 and TRBJ2-3; the D gene is possibly TRBD2 (6 bases). The V gene's germline CDR1 is SGHTA and CDR2 FQGTGA. The CDR3 runs to 14 residues. Trimming removed 5 bases at V and 0 bases at J, with 9 bases between. CDR3 protein: CASSRDSSTDTQYF. CDR3 sequence (DNA): TGTGCCAGCAGCCGGGACTCAAGCACAGATACGCAGTATTTT.

The CDR3 nucleotides read TGTGCCAGCAGCCATGGGACAGAGGGAAGGCCCCAGCATTTT. Residues: CASSHGTEGRPQHF. The chain recombines TRBV3-1 (or the pseudogene TRBV3-2) with TRBJ1-5; 7 bases align to TRBD1. The germline V gene encodes CDR1 LGHDT and CDR2 YNNKEL (reference sequence). The junction had 8 bases not matched to a gene; V was cut back by 3 bases and J by 9 bases. CDR3 size: 14 residues.

With respect to this clone: Other DNA sequences from this sample encode an identical CDR3 as well. The rearrangement joins TRBV4-1 to TRBJ2-2; D might be TRBD1 (6 bases). Trimming cost V 4 bases and J 0 bases, with 12 bases left between them. The CDR3 spans 16 residues. Germline assignment: CDR1 MGHRA and CDR2 YSYEKL. CDR3 sequence: CASSPGGGPNTGELFF. In DNA form, the CDR3 reads TGCGCCAGCAGCCCCGGTGGGGGCCCGAACACCGGGGAGCTGTTTTTT.

The rearrangement links TRBV5-6 to TRBJ1-2, with D tentatively TRBD1 (6 bases). Trimming took off 1 base at V and 5 bases at J, with 9 bases between the two ends. Germline CDR1 and CDR2: SGHDT and YYEEEE. CDR3 length: 13 amino acids. CDR3 sequence (DNA): TGTGCCAGCAGCTTGAACAGGGAGTATGGCTACACCTTC. This encodes CASSLNREYGYTF.

The V call is TRBV3-1 (or the pseudogene TRBV3-2), the J call TRBJ1-1; no firm D call. Germline lookup yields CDR1 LGHDT and CDR2 YNNKEL (reference sequence). This CDR3 has 14 amino acids. V lost 0 bases and J 7 bases, leaving 12 bases between the germline ends. DNA for the CDR3: TGTGCCAGCAGCCAAGAAGGAGCGTCCGGTGAAGCTTTCTTT. Its protein is CASSQEGASGEAFF.

DNA of the CDR3: TGTGCCAGCAGCGTAGCTCCGGGGCCGGATGAGCAGTTCTTC. Protein sequence: CASSVAPGPDEQFF. The chain joins TRBV9 to TRBJ2-1, with D perhaps TRBD1 or TRBD2 (5 bases each). Germline CDR1 is SGDLS and CDR2 is YYNGEE. The CDR3 extends over 14 amino acids. Trimming took off 0 bases at V and 8 bases at J, with 12 bases between the two ends.

The CDR3 DNA reads as TGTGCCAGCAGCGCAGGGGAGACTGAAGCTTTCTTT. This encodes CASSAGETEAFF. The chain recombines TRBV9 with TRBJ1-1; D is possibly TRBD1 (6 bases). The germline gives CDR1 SGDLS, CDR2 YYNGEE. The ends were cut back, 3 bases at V and 5 bases at J, with 8 bases in the middle. The CDR3 runs 12 residues.

The V gene is TRBV6-5, the J gene TRBJ1-6; no clear D. This CDR3 is 15 amino acids long. Germline assignment: CDR1 MNHEY and CDR2 SVGAGI. The V end lost 6 bases, the J end lost 7 bases, and 16 bases lay between the germline ends. As DNA, the CDR3 is TGTGCCAGCAGCCCAAACAGAGCTACCAATTCACCCCTCCACTTT. Protein: CASSPNRATNSPLHF.

The chain employs TRBV11-3 and TRBJ2-3; possibly TRBD1 for D (6 bases). Germline lookup yields CDR1 SGHNT and CDR2 YENEEA. There are 15 residues in the CDR3. The V end was cut by 3 bases, the J end by 6 bases, with 16 bases between. This CDR3 reads CASSFTLGGKDTQYF. In DNA, the CDR3 is TGTGCCAGCAGCTTTACTCTAGGGGGTAAGGATACGCAGTATTTT.

This clone showed up just once. The chain links TRBV7-2 to TRBJ1-1; 7 bases align to TRBD1. The CDR3 spans 15 residues. V lost 5 bases and J lost 3; bases outside the gene matches: 9. Germline lookup yields CDR1 SGHTA and CDR2 FQGNSA. CDR3 bases: TGTGCCAGCAGCAAACGACAGGGTCTGGACACTGAAGCTTTCTTT. Translated: CASSKRQGLDTEAFF.

CDR3 amino acids: CASSLATDLNTEAFF. The CDR3 bases are TGTGCCAGCAGCTTGGCCACAGATCTGAACACTGAAGCTTTCTTT. This chain uses TRBV5-6 with TRBJ1-1; D gene uncertain. This CDR3 is built from 15 residues. Trimming took 0 bases from V and 0 from J, leaving 9 bases between them. Germline lookup yields CDR1 SGHDT and CDR2 YYEEEE.

The rearrangement uses TRBV10-3 and TRBJ2-7; 11 bases line up with TRBD1. CDR1 and CDR2 from the germline V gene are ENHRY and SYGVKD. The CDR3 consists of 15 residues. With V trimmed by 3 bases and J by 5 bases, 6 bases remained unmatched. The CDR3 DNA reads as TGTGCCATCAGTGACCCCGGGACAGGGGGGAACGAGCAGTACTTC. This translates into CAISDPGTGGNEQYF.